This is a list of T cell receptor beta chains from one sample in a study of T cell responses to AZD1222 COVID-19 vaccine. Here immunoSEQ multiplex PCR was the method, and the copy in TCRdb shows in-frame clones only, minus some. Of 120,000 to 150,000 clones in the sample, 88% were seen once. Sequences were derived from peripheral blood, sampled on day 0 of AZD1222 vaccination. The receptors shown here come from an adult in good health. Both conserved end residues are part of each CDR3.

12	TRBV12-2	TRBJ2-5	CHPLEGEETQYF
14	TRBV7-2	TRBJ2-5	CASSLGPTQETQYF
13	TRBV7-9	TRBJ1-2	CASSFTDSYGYTF
13	TRBV27	TRBJ1-3	CASSFPGTDTIYF
13	TRBV10-3	TRBJ2-1	CAIMDGGGDEQFF
14	TRBV5-1	TRBJ1-1	CASSLGSFNTEAFF
15	TRBV3-1/TRBV3-2	TRBJ1-1	CASSQPRQGSKWAFF
16	TRBV14	TRBJ2-1	CASSQERALPWDEQFF
15	TRBV4-2	TRBJ2-3	CASSLSGGSTDTQYF
16	TRBV5-1	TRBJ2-5	CASSLGLAGGIETQYF
15	TRBV9	TRBJ1-3	CASSQGLISGNTIYF
13	TRBV10-3	TRBJ2-7	CAISVGVDYEQYF
14	TRBV5-1	TRBJ2-7	CASSRLGQGVEQYF
12	TRBV30	TRBJ1-2	CAWSVTNYGYTF
16	TRBV27	TRBJ1-3	CASSPHPQWQGNTIYF
16	TRBV7-2	TRBJ1-6	CASSLRGQGARSPLHF
15	TRBV27	TRBJ1-2	CASSLRTGGLYGYTF
15	TRBV3-1/TRBV3-2	TRBJ2-5	CASSQEGAGRMTQYF
16	TRBV20-1	TRBJ2-1	CSASQTQRASYNEQFF
13	TRBV3-1/TRBV3-2	TRBJ1-6	CASSRTGRSPLHF
15	TRBV10-3	TRBJ1-1	CAISETQQGNTEAFF
14	TRBV25-1	TRBJ1-1	CASSESADRVGAFF
12	TRBV2	TRBJ1-3	CASSEEGNTIYF
15	TRBV5-1	TRBJ2-7	CASSPRQGRSYEQYF
12	TRBV19	TRBJ1-1	CARESRVGKAFF
17	TRBV4-1	TRBJ1-4	CASSQGVNVATNEKLFF
17	TRBV19	TRBJ1-1	CASSITGDRAGWTEAFF
13	TRBV11-3	TRBJ2-7	CASSLGGDYEQYF
14	TRBV28	TRBJ1-2	CASSAGHGPYGYTF
16	TRBV4-1	TRBJ1-1	CASSLRPDGGFTEAFF
15	TRBV5-1	TRBJ2-2	CASSYGTGVPGELFF
14	TRBV19	TRBJ1-2	CASTTAQGFYGYTF
14	TRBV5-1	TRBJ2-3	CASTRTSDQDTQYF
13	TRBV11-2	TRBJ2-3	CASSIGTGDTQYF
16	TRBV6-1	TRBJ1-5	CASSERRPASGQPQHF
16	TRBV7-8	TRBJ2-7	CASSAAGGTGSYEQYF
15	TRBV19	TRBJ2-7	CAPGVETGESYEQYF
16	TRBV6-2/TRBV6-3	TRBJ2-7	CASSYSPGAYSYEQYF
15	TRBV7-9	TRBJ1-1	CASSHGGVQNTEAFF
17	TRBV12-5	TRBJ2-7	CASGLVLGQGFSYEQYF
14	TRBV7-2	TRBJ1-5	CASSTAGINQPQHF
14	TRBV2	TRBJ1-5	CASKQGTGNQPQHF
13	TRBV29-1	TRBJ2-5	CSLFGGGGETQYF
14	TRBV19	TRBJ2-5	CASSATATQETQYF
17	TRBV4-3	TRBJ2-2	CASSQDPGLAGSGELFF
15	TRBV3-1/TRBV3-2	TRBJ1-1	CASSQEVGSSPEAFF
14	TRBV5-1	TRBJ2-7	CASSLHVGGYEQYF
15	TRBV9	TRBJ2-1	CASSADRGKWNEQFF
15	TRBV9	TRBJ2-3	CASSVVSGGTDTQYF
19	TRBV5-1	TRBJ2-1	CASSWGSLELALIYNEQFF
15	TRBV14	TRBJ1-4	CASSRLFATNEKLFF
18	TRBV23-1	TRBJ2-5	CASSQTRTSGGAWETQYF
14	TRBV5-5	TRBJ2-7	CASFRGEVSYEQYF
14	TRBV7-3	TRBJ1-2	CASSPDRGAYGYTF
16	TRBV28	TRBJ1-3	CASSPLGGISGNTIYF
15	TRBV6-5	TRBJ2-1	CASSYGVAGGHEQFF
16	TRBV7-8	TRBJ2-7	CASSLGYRGQGGEQYF
15	TRBV7-3	TRBJ2-1	CASSFSRGNYNEQFF
13	TRBV5-1	TRBJ1-1	CASSLAGRSEAFF
15	TRBV5-6	TRBJ1-1	CASSRRTGRGPEAFF